This passage covers 26 T cell receptor beta chains from one sample sequenced in a study of graft-versus-host responses after intestinal transplantation. Clones were read by immunoSEQ multiplex PCR, and TCRdb kept only the in-frame ones, dropping some. The table has 33,000 or so clones, around 94% seen once. Sequencing used PBMCs, obtained 16 days after intestinal transplant. The receptors originated from a human patient who received an intestinal transplant, so some T cells may come from the graft donor.

This chain connects TRBV28 to TRBJ1-1, with a possible D match to TRBD1 (6 bases). Germline CDR1 is MDHEN and CDR2 is SYDVKM. The CDR3 covers 14 residues. With 5 bases removed from V and 1 base from J, the gap between germline ends came to 11 bases. The CDR3 coding sequence is TGTGCCAGCAGTCCCGAGACAGGGAACACTGAAGCTTTCTTT. Translated, it gives CASSPETGNTEAFF.

The rearrangement joins TRBV10-3 to TRBJ2-7; D uncertain. This CDR3 has 17 residues. CDR1 is ENHRY and CDR2 is SYGVKD in the germline V gene. V lost 3 bases to trimming and J lost 0 bases, with 18 bases between them. This CDR3 reads CAISDVESAAPSYEQYF. Written as DNA, the CDR3 is TGTGCCATCAGTGACGTGGAGTCGGCGGCACCCTCCTACGAGCAGTACTTC.

V and J are TRBV6-6 and TRBJ2-1, with TRBD2 as a possible D gene (6 bases). The germline V gene has CDR1 MNHNY and CDR2 SVGAGI (reference sequence). The CDR3 totals 12 residues. Between the trimmed V and J ends, which lost 6 bases and 8 bases, there was a span of 11 bases. CDR3 in DNA: TGTGCCAGCAGCTACCAGCGGGATGAGCAGTTCTTC. This sequence encodes CASSYQRDEQFF.

The CDR3: CASSLLGQSGANVLTF. As DNA, the CDR3 is TGTGCCAGCAGCTTATTAGGCCAATCTGGGGCCAACGTCCTGACTTTC. The chain employs TRBV7-2 and TRBJ2-6, with D hard to call. The germline V gene encodes CDR1 SGHTA and CDR2 FQGNSA. The CDR3 is 16 amino acids. V was pared by 2 bases and J by 1 base, with 9 bases between.

The V call is TRBV28, the J call TRBJ2-3, with D uncertain. Deletions cut 2 bases from V and 0 bases from J, with 9 bases between. The CDR3 loop spans 15 amino acids. From germline, CDR1 is MDHEN and CDR2 SYDVKM. Here the CDR3 reads CASSLPGLSTDTQYF. For the CDR3, the DNA is TGTGCCAGCAGTTTACCAGGCCTCAGCACAGATACGCAGTATTTT.

This sequence joins TRBV25-1 and TRBJ2-5; 8 bases line up with TRBD2. The J call could be wrong; TRBJ2-7 is a better fit for the DNA end. Germline V lookup: CDR1 MGHDK, CDR2 SYGVNS. This CDR3 region has 15 residues. The DNA for the CDR3 is TGTGCCAGCAGTCGAAGCGGGAGAGGGTCCTACGAGCAGTACTTC. Amino acids: CASSRSGRGSYEQYF.

This chain connects TRBV5-6 to TRBJ2-7, with a tentative D call TRBD2 (6 bases). CDR1 and CDR2 (germline): SGHDT, YYEEEE. The V end was cut by 2 bases, the J end by 3 bases, with 9 bases between. This CDR3 region has 13 residues. The CDR3 protein is CASSFGSGYEQYF. CDR3 nucleotides: TGTGCCAGCAGCTTTGGTAGCGGCTACGAGCAGTACTTC.

The V gene is TRBV5-8, the J gene TRBJ1-1, with a possible D match to TRBD1 (6 bases). Trimming stripped 4 bases from V and 3 bases from J, with 19 bases between. The CDR3 length is 16 residues. CDR1 SGHTS and CDR2 YDEGEE come from the germline V gene. The CDR3 bases are TGTGCCAGCAGCCCTGTCTCAAGTTGGACAGACACTGAAGCTTTCTTT. This encodes CASSPVSSWTDTEAFF.

This chain connects TRBV11-2 to TRBJ2-7; 11 bases are shared with TRBD2. Germline loops: CDR1 SGHAT, CDR2 FQNNGV. The CDR3 extends over 15 amino acids. Trimming took 5 bases from V and 3 from J; bases not matched to a gene: 6. CDR3: CASSTGTSGYYEQYF. CDR3 nucleotide sequence: TGTGCCAGCAGCACCGGGACTAGCGGTTACTACGAGCAGTACTTC.

V is TRBV6-4 and J is TRBJ2-3, with TRBD2 identical over 13 bases. The ends lost 0 bases at V and 6 bases at J; junction bases unmatched: 6. The CDR3 contains 17 residues. Germline values: CDR1 MRHNA, CDR2 SNTAGT. The CDR3 region has the DNA TGTGCCAGCAGTGACTCCCGGACTAGCGGGAGTAGGGATACGCAGTATTTT. Encoded protein: CASSDSRTSGSRDTQYF.

The V and J genes are TRBV6-1 and TRBJ2-1; TRBD1 or TRBD2 may be the D gene (5 bases each). CDR3 size: 14 residues. The germline CDR1 and CDR2 sequences are MNHNS and SASEGT. V was clipped by 6 bases and J by 3 bases, with 12 bases between them. In DNA form, the CDR3 reads TGTGCCAGCAGGCCGGGACCCAGCTACAATGAGCAGTTCTTC. It is translated as CASRPGPSYNEQFF.

The rearrangement links TRBV6-5 to TRBJ1-2, with a weak D call TRBD1 (5 bases). V was cut by 0 bases and J by 2 bases, with 13 bases left in between. Germline-derived CDR1 and CDR2 are MNHEY and SVGAGI. The CDR3 is 16 residues long. The CDR3 DNA follows: TGTGCCAGCAGTTACTCGAATATAAGACAGAACTATGGCTACACCTTC. Translation: CASSYSNIRQNYGYTF.

The V call is TRBV4-1, the J call TRBJ1-3; D gene ambiguous. Germline V gene data show CDR1 as MGHRA and CDR2 as YSYEKL. The CDR3 contains 17 residues. Trimming stripped 1 base from V and 0 bases from J, with 13 bases between. In nucleotides, the CDR3 is TGCGCCAGCAGCCAAGGGCCTTCCGTAGGCTCTGGAAACACCATATATTTT. Amino acids: CASSQGPSVGSGNTIYF.

The chain uses TRBV15 and TRBJ1-6, with a possible D match to TRBD1 (5 bases). The CDR3 has 13 amino acids. The germline CDR1 and CDR2 sequences are LNHNV and YYDKDF (reference sequence). Deletions cut 0 bases from V and 10 bases from J, with 7 bases between. The CDR3, as DNA: TGTGCCACCAGCAGAGACAGGGCCTCACCCCTCCACTTT. Residues: CATSRDRASPLHF.

The CDR3, as DNA: TGTGCCAGCAGCCAGACGGGGGGCGCCGATTCTGGAAACACCATATATTTT. Amino acid sequence: CASSQTGGADSGNTIYF. The chain employs TRBV7-8 and TRBJ1-3; possible D gene TRBD1, 6 bases. This CDR3 is built from 17 residues. Germline lookup yields CDR1 SGHVS and CDR2 FQNEAQ. Between the trimmed V and J ends, which lost 5 bases and 1 base, there was a span of 18 bases.

The sample holds one count of this clone. The chain couples TRBV5-1 to TRBJ2-7; D might be TRBD1 (5 bases). CDR3 length equals 14 residues. Germline CDR1 SGHRS, CDR2 YFSETQ. V lost 2 bases, J lost 3 bases, and 12 bases lay in between. CDR3 coding DNA: TGCGCCAGCAGCTTAGGGGCCGGATACTACGAGCAGTACTTC. This codes for CASSLGAGYYEQYF.

This chain uses TRBV11-2 with TRBJ2-1, with 12 bases identical to TRBD1. Trimming took 4 bases from V and 8 from J; bases not matched to a gene: 6. Germline V gives CDR1 SGHAT, CDR2 FQNNGV. CDR3 length equals 15 residues. This chain's CDR3 is CASSSPGQGAYEQFF. The CDR3 coding sequence is TGTGCCAGCAGCTCACCGGGACAGGGGGCATATGAGCAGTTCTTC. Based on the CDR3 plus reference TRBV11-2 and TRBJ2-1, the full variable domain is EAGVAQSPRYKIIEKRQSVAFWCNPISGHATLYWYQQILGQGPKLLIQFQNNGVVDDSQLPKDRFSAERLKGVDSTLKIQPAKLEDSAVYLCASSSPGQGAYEQFFGPGTRLTVL.

The J gene is TRBJ1-5, the V gene TRBV28; perhaps TRBD1 as D (6 bases). The V gene lost 5 bases and the J gene lost 3 bases, with 14 bases spanning the gap. This CDR3 is built from 15 residues. CDR1 is MDHEN, CDR2 SYDVKM, per germline. The CDR3 DNA follows: TGTGCCAGCAGTGCCCCCGGACAGATCAATCAGCCCCAGCATTTT. Translated: CASSAPGQINQPQHF.

This clone appeared once. The chain combines TRBV7-9 with TRBJ1-4, with 9 bases matching TRBD1. Germline assignment: CDR1 SEHNR and CDR2 FQNEAQ (reference sequence). This CDR3 is 19 amino acids long. V was clipped by 4 bases and J by 3 bases; unmatched bases: 15. This CDR3 reads CASSSALGQGILANEKLFF. DNA for the CDR3: TGTGCCAGCAGCTCCGCGTTAGGACAGGGGATATTGGCTAATGAAAAACTGTTTTTT.

The rearrangement joins TRBV19 to TRBJ2-7; D not resolved. CDR3 length: 13 amino acids. Germline V CDR1 and CDR2: LNHDA, SQIVND (reference sequence). V was trimmed by 4 bases and J by 2 bases, leaving 9 bases between them. The CDR3 loop reads CASSTSIAYEQYF. The CDR3, as DNA: TGTGCCAGTAGTACCTCCATCGCCTACGAGCAGTACTTC.

Only one count was recorded for this clone. The V and J genes are TRBV19 and TRBJ1-2; D ambiguous. CDR1 is LNHDA and CDR2 is SQIVND in the germline V gene (reference sequence). The CDR3 contains 13 residues. V lost 0 bases, J lost 4 bases, and 6 bases lay in between. The CDR3: CASSIDPGYGYTF. CDR3 nucleotides: TGTGCCAGTAGTATAGATCCGGGCTATGGCTACACCTTC.

The chain couples TRBV6-5 to TRBJ2-6; D call uncertain. CDR1 and CDR2 (germline): MNHEY, SVGAGI. The CDR3 is made up of 13 amino acids. V dropped 3 bases and J dropped 2 bases, with 2 bases sitting between them. The CDR3, as DNA: TGTGCCAGCAGTTATACTGGGGCCAACGTCCTGACTTTC. It encodes CASSYTGANVLTF.

This clone showed up just once. J is TRBJ2-3 and V is TRBV18; maybe TRBD1 (6 bases). CDR1 and CDR2 from the germline V gene are KGHSH and LQKENI. Trimming stripped 3 bases from V and 2 bases from J, with 9 bases between. CDR3 length equals 14 residues. Here the CDR3 reads CASSPGQPTDTQYF. CDR3 nucleotide sequence: TGTGCCAGCTCACCCGGACAGCCCACAGATACGCAGTATTTT.

This clone showed up just a few times. V is TRBV7-9 and J is TRBJ2-1; D gene unclear. The ends were cut back, 0 bases at V and 10 bases at J, with 7 bases in the middle. Germline values: CDR1 SEHNR, CDR2 FQNEAQ (reference sequence). The CDR3 is made up of 12 amino acids. CDR3 sequence (DNA): TGTGCCAGCAGCTTAGCGCGTCTAGAGCAGTTCTTC. Protein: CASSLARLEQFF.

V gene TRBV30 combines with J gene TRBJ1-2; no definite D call. V lost 5 bases, J lost 5 bases, and 39 bases lay in between. Germline V gene lookup returns CDR1 GTSNPN and CDR2 SVGIG (reference sequence). This CDR3 has 21 amino acids. In DNA, the CDR3 is TGTGCCTGGGACTATGGGCAACAAAACCGATTATTCCATTTACGACCGTATGGCTACACCTTC. Translated, it gives CAWDYGQQNRLFHLRPYGYTF.

The rearrangement links TRBV5-5 to TRBJ2-3; TRBD1 agrees at 12 bases. Germline V gene data show CDR1 as SGHKS and CDR2 as YYEKEE (reference sequence). V shed 3 bases and J 5 bases; nucleotides not matched to a gene: 10. This CDR3 comprises 17 residues. The CDR3 protein is CASSSTPGTGGRDTQYF. In nucleotides, the CDR3 is TGTGCCAGCAGCTCCACCCCCGGGACAGGGGGCAGAGATACGCAGTATTTT. Looking up the rest from reference TRBV5-5 and TRBJ2-3 gives the full variable domain: DAGVTQSPTHLIKTRGQQVTLRCSPISGHKSVSWYQQVLGQGPQFIFQYYEKEERGRGNFPDRFSARQFPNYSSELNVNALLLGDSALYLCASSSTPGTGGRDTQYFGPGTRLTVL.